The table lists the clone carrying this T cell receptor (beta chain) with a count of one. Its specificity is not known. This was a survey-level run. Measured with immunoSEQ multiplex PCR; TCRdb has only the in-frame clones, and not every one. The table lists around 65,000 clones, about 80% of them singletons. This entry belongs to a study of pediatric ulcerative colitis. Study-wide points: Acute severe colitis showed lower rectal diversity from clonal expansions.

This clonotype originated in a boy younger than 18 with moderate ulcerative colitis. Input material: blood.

In nucleotides, the CDR3 is TGTGCCAGCTCACATACTGAGGGTCCGAGGGGAAACACCATATATTTT. This gives the protein CASSHTEGPRGNTIYF. The chain has TRBV18 and TRBJ1-3; D is unresolved. The CDR3 has 16 amino acids. The germline V gene encodes CDR1 KGHSH and CDR2 LQKENI. V dropped 4 bases and J dropped 4 bases, with 17 bases sitting between them.